The T cell receptor beta chain under discussion was sequenced for a study of CD8 T cells in Susac syndrome. About the study: Treatment status at blood draw for the Susac syndrome patients was therapy-naive, corticosteroids, or intravenous immunoglobulin alone.

Germline CDR1 is SGHAT and CDR2 is FQDESV (reference sequence). The CDR3 runs 11 residues. V was clipped by 4 bases and J by 3 bases, with 3 bases between them. An input of roughly 0.5 to 1 ug of RNA was subjected to reverse transcription using random hexamers. TCR beta CDR3 was amplified by immunoSEQ multiplex PCR. This amplification extended across 54 Vbeta and 13 Jbeta segments. TCRdb reanalysed the immunoSEQ multiplex PCR reads using MiXCR and keeps one entry per CDR3 protein. The sample yields about 24,000 distinct CDR3 sequences, 93% seen once. Details on this clonotype: Its specificity is not known.

Findings of the study overall: Regarding the TCR sequencing and HLA analysis, the study admitted that a relatively small number of individuals were involved.

Under recently defined diagnostic criteria, the patients with Susac syndrome qualified as having definite or probable disease. The sample consisted of CD8+ T cells from PBMCs. The receptor comes from a human donor with Susac syndrome. The chain is built from TRBV11-1 and TRBJ1-2, with no clear D. The CDR3 protein is CASSSDYGYTF. DNA of the CDR3: TGTGCCAGCAGCTCCGACTATGGCTACACCTTC.